This T cell receptor beta chain appears in the sequencing data of a study of T cells after yellow fever vaccination. For this clonotype: Its specificity is unknown.

Between the trimmed V and J ends, which lost 1 base and 3 bases, there was a span of 16 bases. CDR1 and CDR2 (germline): SGHTA, FQGNSA. The CDR3 is 16 amino acids. Findings and caveats of the study: Weaker, the secondary response peaked sooner, at day 5 versus 15. Most primary-vaccination clones reappeared after the booster (just under 98% CD4, roughly 90% CD8).

TCRdb recomputed calls from the 5' RACE reads with MiXCR, one row per CDR3 protein. Here the sample spans about 330,000 distinct CDR3 sequences, over 4% being singletons. The TCR was taken from a young man who received the YFV17D yellow fever vaccine. The gene calls are TRBV7-2 and TRBJ2-7; maybe TRBD2 (6 bases). Source: PBMCs, taken 5 days after the yellow fever booster vaccination. CDR3 in amino acids: CASSLETSRVIYEQYF. In nucleotides, the CDR3 is TGTGCCAGCAGCTTAGAAACTAGCCGCGTCATCTACGAGCAGTACTTC. The full variable domain, rest sourced from reference TRBV7-2 and TRBJ2-7, is GAGVSQSPSNKVTEKGKDVELRCDPISGHTALYWYRQSLGQGLEFLIYFQGNSAPDKSGLPSDRFSAERTGGSVSTLTIQRTQQEDSAVYLCASSLETSRVIYEQYFGPGTRLTVT.